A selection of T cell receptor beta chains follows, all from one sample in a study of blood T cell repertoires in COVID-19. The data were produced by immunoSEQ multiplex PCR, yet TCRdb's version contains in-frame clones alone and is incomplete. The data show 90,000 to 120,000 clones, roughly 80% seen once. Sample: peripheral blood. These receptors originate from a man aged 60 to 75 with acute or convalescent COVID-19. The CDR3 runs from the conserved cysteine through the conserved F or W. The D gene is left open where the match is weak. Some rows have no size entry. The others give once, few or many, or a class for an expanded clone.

CASNQAGTGAYEQYF	TGTGCCAGCAACCAAGCCGGGACAGGGGCCTACGAGCAGTACTTC	.	TRBD1	TRBV28	TRBJ2-7
CASEPGGDTEAFF	TGTGCCAGCGAACCCGGGGGGGACACTGAAGCTTTCTTT	.	.	TRBV25-1	TRBJ1-1
CSVEGQGGGEQYF	TGCAGCGTTGAAGGGCAGGGCGGCGGCGAGCAGTACTTC	once	.	TRBV29-1	TRBJ2-7
CASSYLAGTESYEQYF	TGTGCCAGCAGTTACCTAGCCGGGACTGAATCCTACGAGCAGTACTTC	.	.	TRBV28	TRBJ2-7
CASSGQGVGNQPQHF	TGTGCCAGTAGTGGACAGGGGGTAGGCAATCAGCCCCAGCATTTT	.	TRBD1	TRBV19	TRBJ1-5
CASSWGQASGELFF	TGCGCCAGCAGCTGGGGACAGGCCTCCGGGGAGCTGTTTTTT	.	TRBD1	TRBV5-1	TRBJ2-2
CASSSGQNTEAFF	TGTGCCAGCTCATCGGGACAGAACACTGAAGCTTTCTTT	few	.	TRBV18	TRBJ1-1
CSAWRSDTQYF	TGCAGTGCTTGGAGAAGCGATACGCAGTATTTT	.	.	TRBV20-1	TRBJ2-3
CASSPQAGANAQYF	TGTGCCAGCAGCCCCCAAGCGGGAGCGAATGCCCAGTACTTC	.	TRBD2	TRBV7-9	TRBJ2-5
CASSGDRPDQPQHF	TGCGCCAGCAGTGGGGACAGACCCGATCAGCCCCAGCATTTT	once	TRBD1	TRBV10-1	TRBJ1-5
CASSDFRGNTEAFF	TGCGCCAGCAGCGATTTCAGGGGGAACACTGAAGCTTTCTTT	.	.	TRBV5-1	TRBJ1-1
CAISEGTGSGNTIYF	TGTGCCATCAGTGAGGGGACAGGGAGTGGAAACACCATATATTTT	.	TRBD1	TRBV10-3	TRBJ1-3
CASSIRGETQYF	TGTGCCAGCAGTATCAGGGGGGAGACCCAGTACTTC	.	TRBD1	TRBV2	TRBJ2-5
CASSEVNNSPLHF	TGTGCCAGCAGTGAAGTAAATAATTCACCCCTCCACTTT	few	.	TRBV2	TRBJ1-6
CASSPPEGAYWGTDTQYF	TGCGCCAGCAGCCCCCCGGAGGGGGCCTACTGGGGCACAGATACGCAGTATTTT	few	.	TRBV5-1	TRBJ2-3
CASSPLQGEAGELFF	TGTGCCAGCTCACCACTGCAGGGGGAGGCCGGGGAGCTGTTTTTT	.	.	TRBV18	TRBJ2-2
CASSLVVRTEAFF	TGTGCCAGCAGTTTAGTAGTCCGAACTGAAGCTTTCTTT	.	.	TRBV12-3/TRBV12-4	TRBJ1-1
CASSHIGQGDTEAFF	TGTGCCAGCAGCCACATTGGACAGGGGGATACTGAAGCTTTCTTT	.	TRBD1	TRBV14	TRBJ1-1
CASRVQRGNTEAFF	TGTGCCAGCAGAGTACAGCGGGGGAACACTGAAGCTTTCTTT	once	.	TRBV2	TRBJ1-1
CASRPSLRAVTEAFF	TGTGCCAGCAGGCCCAGTTTGCGGGCCGTAACTGAAGCTTTCTTT	.	.	TRBV28	TRBJ1-1
CASSQGQGRGELFF	TGCGCCAGCAGCCAAGGACAGGGGCGGGGGGAGCTGTTTTTT	.	TRBD1	TRBV5-1	TRBJ2-2
CASSQGQGASGWNSPLHF	TGTGCCAGCAGCCAAGGACAGGGGGCGAGCGGATGGAATTCACCCCTCCACTTT	.	TRBD1	TRBV5-6	TRBJ1-6
CASSIADRGSNEQFF	TGTGCCAGTAGTATAGCTGACAGGGGGTCTAATGAGCAGTTCTTC	.	TRBD1	TRBV19	TRBJ2-1
CASSLAGAFTGELFF	TGTGCCAGCAGTTTAGCGGGAGCGTTTACCGGGGAGCTGTTTTTT	.	TRBD2	TRBV28	TRBJ2-2
CASSQGLYGNTEAFF	TGCGCCAGCAGCCAAGGACTTTACGGGAACACTGAAGCTTTCTTT	.	.	TRBV4-3	TRBJ1-1
CASSSQGLDTEAFF	TGCGCCAGCAGCTCTCAGGGGCTAGACACTGAAGCTTTCTTT	.	.	TRBV5-1	TRBJ1-1
CASSDFTGGARAEAFF	TGTGCCAGCTCGGACTTCACAGGGGGCGCGAGGGCTGAAGCTTTCTTT	large	TRBD1	TRBV18	TRBJ1-1
CASRQGWDTEAFF	TGTGCCAGCAGACAGGGCTGGGACACTGAAGCTTTCTTT	.	.	TRBV2	TRBJ1-1
CASSSQTGAYTEAFF	TGTGCCAGCAGCTCGCAAACAGGGGCCTACACTGAAGCTTTCTTT	.	TRBD1	TRBV13	TRBJ1-1
CASSNKAGTEAFF	TGTGCCAGCAGCAATAAGGCGGGAACTGAAGCTTTCTTT	.	.	TRBV11-3	TRBJ1-1
CSARMGANSYEQYF	TGCAGCGCACGAATGGGGGCCAATTCCTACGAGCAGTACTTC	.	.	TRBV29-1	TRBJ2-7
CASSPGGLAGLTSTDTQYF	TGCGCCAGCAGCCCCGGGGGACTAGCGGGACTCACTAGCACAGATACGCAGTATTTT	.	TRBD2	TRBV4-1	TRBJ2-3
CASSLFSGRNTIYF	TGCGCCAGCAGCTTGTTTTCAGGGAGAAACACCATATATTTT	once	.	TRBV5-1	TRBJ1-3
CASSYNSEQFF	TGTGCCAGCAGTTACAACAGTGAGCAGTTCTTC	.	.	TRBV2	TRBJ2-1
CASSWTLTDTQYF	TGTGCCAGCAGTTGGACTCTCACAGATACGCAGTATTTT	.	.	TRBV7-2	TRBJ2-3
CASSPRTPYEQYF	TGTGCCAGCAGCCCTCGCACTCCCTACGAGCAGTACTTC	.	.	TRBV7-9	TRBJ2-7
CASRRQGWQPQHF	TGTGCCAGCAGAAGACAGGGTTGGCAGCCCCAGCATTTT	few	TRBD1	TRBV12-3/TRBV12-4	TRBJ1-5
CASSLAIGGGQFF	TGTGCTAGCAGCTTAGCGATTGGGGGAGGACAGTTCTTC	.	.	TRBV7-7	TRBJ2-1
CASTLPRANSPLHF	TGTGCCAGCACCCTCCCCAGGGCAAATTCACCCCTCCACTTT	.	.	TRBV6-5	TRBJ1-6
CAISEARLVLETQYF	TGTGCCATCAGTGAGGCCCGACTAGTTCTAGAGACCCAGTACTTC	.	.	TRBV10-3	TRBJ2-5
CASSVRGTSGMDTQYF	TGTGCCAGTAGTGTTAGGGGGACTAGCGGGATGGATACGCAGTATTTT	.	TRBD2	TRBV19	TRBJ2-3
CASSIRQGVNEQFF	TGTGCCAGCAGCATACGACAGGGAGTCAATGAGCAGTTCTTC	.	TRBD1	TRBV13	TRBJ2-1
CASSGLTSGIFNEQFF	TGTGCCAGCAGCGGACTGACTAGCGGGATCTTCAATGAGCAGTTCTTC	.	TRBD2	TRBV7-2	TRBJ2-1
CAISVRDRAHSPQHF	TGTGCCATCAGCGTCCGGGACAGGGCCCATTCCCCCCAGCATTTT	.	TRBD1	TRBV10-3	TRBJ1-5
CASSLVGQGTDTQYF	TGCGCCAGCAGCTTGGTAGGCCAGGGGACAGATACGCAGTATTTT	.	.	TRBV5-1	TRBJ2-3
CASSPTTGREDEKLFF	TGTGCCAGCAGTCCCACTACGGGCAGGGAGGATGAAAAACTGTTTTTT	.	.	TRBV27	TRBJ1-4
CASSLERLTDTQYF	TGTGCCAGCAGCCTGGAGCGGCTCACAGATACGCAGTATTTT	.	.	TRBV2	TRBJ2-3
CASSVSGGNQPQHF	TGTGCCAGCAGCGTAAGTGGGGGGAATCAGCCCCAGCATTTT	.	.	TRBV9	TRBJ1-5
CASSLLSSADTQYF	TGTGCCAGCAGCTTATTATCCTCGGCAGATACGCAGTATTTT	.	.	TRBV11-3	TRBJ2-3
CASSREEFSGNTIYF	TGTGCCAGCAGCCGAGAGGAGTTCTCTGGAAACACCATATATTTT	.	.	TRBV6-5	TRBJ1-3
CASSLDSYSGNTIYF	TGCGCCAGCAGCTTGGACAGCTACTCTGGAAACACCATATATTTT	once	.	TRBV5-1	TRBJ1-3
CASRRDLANTGELFF	TGTGCCAGCCGCCGGGACTTAGCGAACACCGGGGAGCTGTTTTTT	.	.	TRBV27	TRBJ2-2
CASSAGLAIYNEQFF	TGTGCCAGCAGCGCCGGACTAGCGATCTACAATGAGCAGTTCTTC	.	TRBD2	TRBV9	TRBJ2-1